This TCR beta chain was found in a study of shared clonotypes between healthy human individuals. Study background: Donor composition was a couple of women and three men, aged 18 to 49.

Clones were read by immunoSEQ multiplex PCR, and TCRdb kept only the in-frame ones, dropping some. The sample consists of about 380,000 clones, just over 95% of them appearing once. Trimming stripped 6 bases from V and 7 bases from J, with 9 bases between. Germline V gene sequence: CDR1 ENHRY, CDR2 SYGVKD. The CDR3 is 12 residues long. The chain combines TRBV10-3 with TRBJ2-2; D might be TRBD2 (6 bases). This TCR was recovered from a man aged 25 to 40 in good health. The sequenced sample consisted of memory CD8+ T cells sorted from blood. Subset denoted: CD45RO+ cells pooled with CCR7-negative TemRA cells. The DNA for the CDR3 is TGTGCCATCAGGACCGGGGGCGGGGAGCTGTTTTTT. It translates to CAIRTGGGELFF.